Presented here are 21 T cell receptor beta chains from one specimen sequenced in a study of T cell clonality in common variable immunodeficiency. Libraries were prepared by immunoSEQ multiplex PCR; TCRdb keeps only in-frame clonotypes and omits some of them. Singletons are absent from the sample, which has 52,000 or so clones. The sample comprised peripheral blood mononuclear cells. The receptors come from a person aged 18 to 75 in good health.

This clone was seen only a few times. The CDR3 spells CASTAWDSRGGQYF. The DNA read from the CDR3 is TGTGCCAGTACCGCCTGGGACTCTCGGGGCGGT. V usage is TRBV19 and J usage is TRBJ2-4, with D tentatively TRBD2 (6 bases). Read sequence stops 3 residues before the CDR3 end, and the germline J gene provides the missing end. From germline, CDR1 is LNHDA and CDR2 SQIVND (reference sequence). CDR3 length: 14 residues.

This clone was recorded many times. The read comes to an end 3 residues before the CDR3 does, leaving the germline J gene to fill in the end. V and J are TRBV9 and TRBJ2-5; 7 bases map to TRBD1. Looked up from germline, CDR1 is SGDLS and CDR2 is YYNGEE. J lost 3 bases, V lost 3 bases, and 5 bases had no gene match. CDR3 length equals 14 residues. The CDR3 spells CASSASTGKETQYF. Partial CDR3 DNA: TGTGCCAGCAGCGCCTCGACAGGGAAAGAGACC.

This clone came up many times. The read comes to an end 3 residues before the CDR3 does, leaving the germline J gene to fill in the end. The V and J genes are TRBV5-1 and TRBJ2-3, with 9 bases matching TRBD2. Per the germline V gene, CDR1 is SGHRS and CDR2 is YFSETQ. The length of the CDR3 is 14 residues. V lost 0 bases and J lost 8; bases outside the gene matches: 4. The CDR3 here is CASSLEAGGGTQYF. The covered CDR3 bases are TGCGCCAGCAGCTTGGAGGCGGGAGGGGGTACG.

At least ten counts were recorded for this clone. The sequence runs out 3 residues before the end of the CDR3; the remainder is reconstructed from the germline J gene. The chain is built from TRBV2 and TRBJ2-3; TRBD1 agrees at 10 bases. Trimming took 6 bases from V and 6 from J; bases not matched to a gene: 15. Germline CDR1 reads SNHLY; CDR2 reads FYNNEI. This CDR3 has 17 amino acids. The CDR3 sequence is CASSPHTPGQGMDTQYF. The sequenced part of the CDR3 DNA is TGTGCCAGCAGCCCACACACACCGGGACAGGGGATGGATACG.

This clone has a handful of counts. The junction shows a germline mismatch at one end, possibly a read error. The read falls 3 residues short of the CDR3 end, and the missing part is taken from the germline J gene. Different DNA sequences within this sample yield the same CDR3. The chain has TRBV19 and TRBJ1-3; D might be TRBD1 (5 bases). This CDR3 is 15 amino acids long. Germline lookup yields CDR1 LNHDA and CDR2 SQIVND (reference sequence). CDR3: CASSQRGLSGNTIYF. The CDR3 bases that were read are TGTGCCAGTAGTCAAAGGGGTCTCTCTGGAAACACA.

This clone was counted at least ten times. The read ends 3 residues early relative to the CDR3; the germline J gene fills the gap. The genes are TRBV7-6 and TRBJ2-1; 7 nucleotides agree with TRBD1. With V trimmed by 3 bases and J by 7 bases, 6 bases remained unmatched. In germline, CDR1 is SGHVS, CDR2 FNYEAQ. The CDR3 consists of 14 residues. CDR3 amino acids: CASSLDGTANEQFF. CDR3 DNA (partial): TGTGCCAGCAGCTTGGACGGGACAGCTAATGAG. The full variable domain, with the rest looked up from reference TRBV7-6 and TRBJ2-1, is GAGVSQSPRYKVTKRGQDVALRCDPISGHVSLYWYRQALGQGPEFLTYFNYEAQQDKSGLPNDRFSAERPEGSISTLTIQRTEQRDSAMYRCASSLDGTANEQFFGPGTRLTVL.

This clone was recorded at least ten times. Read coverage stops 3 residues before the CDR3 terminus; the germline J gene supplies the remainder. The rearrangement uses TRBV6-2 or TRBV6-3 and TRBJ2-3; D is unclear. The CDR3 contains 13 residues. Per germline, CDR1 MNHEY and CDR2 SVGEGT. V dropped 4 bases and J dropped 2 bases, with 7 bases sitting between them. The CDR3 DNA, read in part, is TGTGCCAGCAGTTGGCCCCACACAGATACG. Translation: CASSWPHTDT. The full CDR3 is CASSWPHTDTQYF.

This clone was seen ten or more times. From the germline J gene comes the end of the CDR3, since the read stops 3 residues before it. The genes are TRBV6-4 and TRBJ2-3, with TRBD2 identical over 14 bases. Unmatched junction bases numbered 2, after V lost 3 bases and J lost 6 bases. The CDR3 has 15 residues. Germline V CDR1 and CDR2: MRHNA, SNTAGT. This CDR3 is CASSETSGGADTQYF. CDR3 bases read: TGTGCCAGCAGTGAGACTAGCGGGGGGGCCGATACG.

This clone was seen ten or more times. The CDR3 end falls 3 residues outside the read, so it is completed with the germline J gene. The chain is built from TRBV12-3 or TRBV12-4 and TRBJ1-3; D unresolved. The CDR3 totals 12 residues. Trimming took 8 bases from V and 1 from J, leaving 6 bases between them. The DNA read from the CDR3 is TGTGCCAGCCGGTATTCTGGAAACACC. It codes for CASRYSGNT. The entire CDR3 protein is CASRYSGNTIYF.

This clone was seen repeatedly, ten times or more. The missing CDR3 end, 3 residues past where the read stops, is filled in from the germline J gene. This sequence joins TRBV2 and TRBJ2-3; 7 bases map to TRBD2. The CDR3 is made up of 15 amino acids. Per germline, CDR1 SNHLY and CDR2 FYNNEI. CDR3 DNA (partial): TGTGCCAGCAGTGAATGGGGGGGATCCGGCCGTGCG. It encodes CASSEWGGSGRA. The entire CDR3 is CASSEWGGSGRAQYF.

The sample holds many counts of this clone. Read sequence stops 3 residues before the CDR3 end, and the germline J gene provides the missing end. The genes are TRBV7-6 and TRBJ2-1; 9 bases are a match to TRBD2. Trimming took 6 bases from V and 6 from J; bases not matched to a gene: 15. This CDR3 region has 17 residues. The germline CDR1 and CDR2 sequences are SGHVS and FNYEAQ. CDR3 bases read: TGTGCCAGCAGTGGAGACTTCACCGGGACTAGCAGCAATGAG. This translates into CASSGDFTGTSSNE. The CDR3 reads in full as CASSGDFTGTSSNEQFF. The complete variable domain, with remaining parts taken from reference TRBV7-6 and TRBJ2-1, reads GAGVSQSPRYKVTKRGQDVALRCDPISGHVSLYWYRQALGQGPEFLTYFNYEAQQDKSGLPNDRFSAERPEGSISTLTIQRTEQRDSAMYRCASSGDFTGTSSNEQFFGPGTRLTVL.

This clone came up many times. The DNA ends 3 residues before the CDR3 does, and the rest of the CDR3 is filled in from the germline J gene. The chain recombines TRBV7-3 with TRBJ2-3, with 10 bases fitting TRBD2. The CDR3 sequence is 15 residues long. Germline-derived CDR1 and CDR2 are SGHTA and FQGTGA. The trim removed 5 bases at V and 7 bases at J, leaving 9 bases unmatched. Partial CDR3 DNA: TGTGCCAGCAGCCCGGGACTAGCGACCTACAATACG. Translation gives CASSPGLATYNT. The entire CDR3 reads CASSPGLATYNTQYF.

This clone appeared many times. With the read ending 3 residues before the CDR3 end, the germline J gene is used to fill in that end. The chain carries TRBV7-9 and TRBJ1-2; D not certain. Germline-derived CDR1 and CDR2 are SEHNR and FQNEAQ (reference sequence). V was pared by 3 bases and J by 7 bases, with 18 bases between. The CDR3 has 15 amino acids. This chain's CDR3 is CASSLGGNIRIGYTF. The sequenced part of the CDR3 DNA is TGTGCCAGCAGCTTGGGCGGGAATATAAGAATTGGC.

This clone was found many times. The missing CDR3 end, 3 residues past where the read stops, is filled in from the germline J gene. The chain recombines TRBV7-9 with TRBJ2-5; D is perhaps TRBD1 (6 bases). The V end was cut by 5 bases, the J end by 4 bases, with 17 bases between. The CDR3 is 15 residues long. Germline lookup yields CDR1 SEHNR and CDR2 FQNEAQ (reference sequence). The DNA read from the CDR3 is TGTGCCAGCAGCATAACAGGGTACATGGGAGAGACC. Protein sequence: CASSITGYMGET. The complete CDR3 sequence is CASSITGYMGETQYF.

This clone showed up many times. The CDR3 protein is CASSPTGKNGYTF. Incomplete CDR3 DNA: TGTGCCAGCAGCCCGACAGGGAAGAATGGC. The rearrangement links TRBV7-9 to TRBJ1-2; 7 nucleotides match TRBD1. The read gets to within 3 residues of the CDR3 end, and the germline J gene fills in the rest. The V segment lost 5 bases and the J segment 6 bases; nucleotides outside the gene matches: 6. The CDR3 sequence is 13 residues long. Germline values: CDR1 SEHNR, CDR2 FQNEAQ (reference sequence).

Many counts were recorded for this clone. The observed sequence ends 3 residues before the CDR3 terminus, with the missing tail filled in from the germline J gene. J is TRBJ1-5 and V is TRBV20-1; tentative D call: TRBD1 (6 bases). The CDR3 has 16 residues. Germline assignment: CDR1 DFQATT and CDR2 SNEGSKA (reference sequence). V lost 6 bases and J 0 bases, leaving 18 bases between the germline ends. CDR3 DNA (partial): TGCAGTGCCCAGCAGGGGATGGGGTATAGCAATCAGCCC. Translated, it gives CSAQQGMGYSNQP. The CDR3 reads in full as CSAQQGMGYSNQPQHF.

This clone was picked up many times. The missing CDR3 end, 3 residues past where the read stops, is filled in from the germline J gene. The genes are TRBV30 and TRBJ1-5, with 8 bases that match TRBD1. V shed 7 bases and J 6 bases; nucleotides not matched to a gene: 14. The germline V gene encodes CDR1 GTSNPN and CDR2 SVGIG (reference sequence). The CDR3 has 15 residues. Partial CDR3 DNA: TGTGCCTATATGGACAGGGCACGGGTAGGTCAGCCC. This encodes CAYMDRARVGQP. The whole CDR3 sequence reads CAYMDRARVGQPQHF.

This clone has only a few counts. The CDR3 goes on 3 residues after the read ends, and that part is filled in from the germline J gene. The chain recombines TRBV2 with TRBJ2-5; TRBD2 matches 8 bases. Germline V gene lookup returns CDR1 SNHLY and CDR2 FYNNEI. This CDR3 region has 15 residues. The CDR3 loop is CASSPILAGQGTQYF. CDR3 bases read: TGTGCCAGCAGTCCCATTCTAGCGGGCCAGGGCACC.

This clone was seen more than once but under ten times. The sequenced fragment ends 3 residues before the CDR3 boundary, so the rest is inferred from the germline J gene. The chain recombines TRBV19 with TRBJ2-1; 11 bases agree with TRBD1. CDR3 length: 14 residues. Losses at the gene ends were 8 bases for V and 8 bases for J; bases not matched to a gene: 8. Germline lookup yields CDR1 LNHDA and CDR2 SQIVND (reference sequence). The CDR3 is CASQTGTGGDEQFF. The part of the CDR3 DNA that was read is TGTGCCAGTCAGACCGGGACAGGGGGAGATGAG.

The DNA read from the CDR3 is TGTGCCTGGACTACGGCTAGCGGGAAAACAGATACC. This encodes CAWTTASGKTDT. The CDR3 reads in full as CAWTTASGKTDTYTF. This sequence joins TRBV30 and TRBJ1-2; D unresolved. The DNA ends 3 residues before the CDR3 does, and the rest of the CDR3 is filled in from the germline J gene. This CDR3 spans 15 amino acids. Germline V gene sequence: CDR1 GTSNPN, CDR2 SVGIG (reference sequence).

In this sample, this clone turned up many times. From the germline J gene comes the end of the CDR3, since the read stops 3 residues before it. This rearrangement joins TRBV23-1 to TRBJ2-7; tentatively, D is TRBD2 (5 bases). TRBV23-1 is labeled an ORF, and its function is uncertain. V lost 0 bases to trimming and J lost 3 bases, with 18 bases between them. The CDR3 consists of 17 residues. CDR3: CASSQSNVAGDYYEQYF. CDR3 bases read: TGCGCCAGCAGTCAATCGAACGTAGCAGGAGACTACTACGAG.